This is a list of T cell receptor beta chains from one sample in a study of radiation and T cells in renal cell carcinoma. The repertoire was sequenced with immunoSEQ multiplex PCR; TCRdb's copy has only in-frame clones and lacks some. Of 100,000 to 150,000 clones in the sample, approximately 90% were seen once. The material sequenced was blood, taken from a patient whose treatment included radiotherapy and nephrectomy. The origin of the receptors is an older woman with renal cell carcinoma. The CDR3 runs from the conserved cysteine through the conserved F or W. A D gene is named only where the DNA matches it firmly. Some rows have no size entry. The others give once, few or many, or a class for an expanded clone.

d_call	v_call	clone_size	j_call	cdr3_nt	cdr3_aa
.	TRBV4-3	.	TRBJ2-1	TGCGCCAGCAGCCTTTCTAGTGGCCGGAATGAGCAGTTCTTC	CASSLSSGRNEQFF
.	TRBV5-6	.	TRBJ1-1	TGTGCCAGCAGCGCGGAGCCCAGGGACACTGAAGCTTTCTTT	CASSAEPRDTEAFF
.	TRBV5-1	.	TRBJ2-7	TGCGCCAGCAGCCCCGGCCAGCTTCCCTACGAGCAGTACTTC	CASSPGQLPYEQYF
.	TRBV9	.	TRBJ2-3	TGTGCCAGCAGCAGGACCCCGACAGATACGCAGTATTTT	CASSRTPTDTQYF
.	TRBV19	once	TRBJ2-4	TGTGCCAGTAGTATACGGGGGGCAGCCAAAAACATTCAGTACTTC	CASSIRGAAKNIQYF
TRBD1	TRBV10-3	.	TRBJ2-3	TGTGCCATCAGTGGGGAAACAGGGGGCATAGATACGCAGTATTTT	CAISGETGGIDTQYF
TRBD1	TRBV25-1	.	TRBJ1-1	TGTGCCAGCAGCGACCAGACCGACAGGGTAGCTTTCTTT	CASSDQTDRVAFF
TRBD2	TRBV5-4	once	TRBJ2-1	TGTGCCAGCAGCCCCACTAGCGGGGGATCCTACAATGAGCAGTTCTTC	CASSPTSGGSYNEQFF
TRBD1	TRBV30	.	TRBJ1-2	TGTGCCTGGAGTTCCAGGGGGGACTATGGCTACACCTTC	CAWSSRGDYGYTF
TRBD1	TRBV19	.	TRBJ2-7	TGTGCCAGTAGCACACACTCACAGGGGTCCTACGAGCAGTACTTC	CASSTHSQGSYEQYF
TRBD2	TRBV19	.	TRBJ2-5	TGTGCCAGTACCGGACTAGCGGGGGGCTTCCAAGAGACCCAGTACTTC	CASTGLAGGFQETQYF
TRBD1	TRBV7-2	.	TRBJ2-7	TGTGCCAGCAGCTTAGGGGGGGTGACAGGGGCCTACGAGCAGTACTTC	CASSLGGVTGAYEQYF
.	TRBV9	.	TRBJ1-2	TGTGCCAGCAGCGTAGCCCAGTCAGGGAAGAACCATGGCTACACCTTC	CASSVAQSGKNHGYTF
.	TRBV28	.	TRBJ2-7	TGTGCCAGCAGTTTATCAGGGGCCCTCTACGAGCAGTACTTC	CASSLSGALYEQYF
TRBD1	TRBV28	.	TRBJ1-1	TGTGCCAGCAGTTTGGTTGACAGGGCGAGGCCTGAAGCTTTCTTT	CASSLVDRARPEAFF
.	TRBV4-3	.	TRBJ2-3	TGCGCCAGCAGCCAAGGTGGGGGAATCACAGATACGCAGTATTTT	CASSQGGGITDTQYF
.	TRBV6-1	few	TRBJ1-5	TGTGCCAGCAGTGAAAAGATCGGTAGCAATCAGCCCCAGCATTTT	CASSEKIGSNQPQHF
TRBD1	TRBV5-5	.	TRBJ2-3	TGTGCCAGCAGCTTGCGGACAGGGGCCGCAGATACGCAGTATTTT	CASSLRTGAADTQYF
TRBD1	TRBV2	once	TRBJ1-1	TGTGCCAGCAGTGAAGACAGGGGCCCCCCCACTGAAGCTTTCTTT	CASSEDRGPPTEAFF
TRBD1	TRBV27	.	TRBJ1-2	TGTGCCAGCAGTTTCGGACAGGGCTATGGCTACACCTTC	CASSFGQGYGYTF
.	TRBV18	.	TRBJ1-5	TGTGCCAGCTCACCCCCCGGAGGGGCTAACAATCAGCCCCAGCATTTT	CASSPPGGANNQPQHF
.	TRBV5-5	.	TRBJ1-4	TGTGCCAGCAGCTTGTCTCCAGGGGCAACTAATGAAAAACTGTTTTTT	CASSLSPGATNEKLFF
TRBD1	TRBV7-8	.	TRBJ1-6	TGTGCCAGCAGGGCCGACAGGGGAGAATCCTATAATTCACCCCTCCACTTT	CASRADRGESYNSPLHF
.	TRBV9	.	TRBJ2-3	TGTGCCAGCAGCGTAGGAAGGGGGTTCGCAGATACGCAGTATTTT	CASSVGRGFADTQYF
.	TRBV29-1	.	TRBJ1-1	TGCAGCGCGGGACATCGGAACACTGAAGCTTTCTTT	CSAGHRNTEAFF
TRBD1	TRBV5-6	.	TRBJ2-6	TGTGCCAGCAGCTTGGCGGGACAGTCCTTCTCTGGGGCCAACGTCCTGACTTTC	CASSLAGQSFSGANVLTF
.	TRBV18	.	TRBJ1-4	TGTGCCAGCTCCCAATTGACTCAGGGGCTGTTTTTT	CASSQLTQGLFF
.	TRBV19	.	TRBJ2-1	TGTGCCAGTATAGGAGTAGGGGGATCACTCAATGAGCAGTTCTTC	CASIGVGGSLNEQFF
TRBD1	TRBV10-3	.	TRBJ1-1	TGTGCCATCAGTGAGTCGGAGGGGGCGACCCTGATCACTGAAGCTTTCTTT	CAISESEGATLITEAFF
TRBD1	TRBV2	.	TRBJ2-1	TGTGCCAGCAGGGGACCCGGGACAGGGATTTTCGGTGAGCAGTTCTTC	CASRGPGTGIFGEQFF
TRBD1	TRBV19	.	TRBJ2-7	TGTGCCAGTAGTTCGCGGACAGGGGCACGCGAGCAGTACTTC	CASSSRTGAREQYF
.	TRBV2	few	TRBJ2-1	TGTGCCAGCAGTGAAGAGGTCAGGGGCTGGGAGCAGTTCTTC	CASSEEVRGWEQFF
.	TRBV29-1	.	TRBJ2-3	TGCAGCGCCGACGGGGGGCCAGATACGCAGTATTTT	CSADGGPDTQYF
TRBD1	TRBV19	.	TRBJ2-1	TGTGCCAGTAGTCATCGGACAGGGGGTGGTGAGCAGTTCTTC	CASSHRTGGGEQFF
TRBD2	TRBV5-3	.	TRBJ2-7	TGTGCCAGAAGCCCCGGCCGCTGCGGGGGGGAGTACTTC	CARSPGRCGGEYF
.	TRBV7-2	.	TRBJ1-2	TGTGCCAGCAGCTCAAGGACGGTTTATGGCTACACCTTC	CASSSRTVYGYTF
.	TRBV5-1	.	TRBJ2-1	TGCGCCAGCAGCTTGGCGCTAGAGGGGTGGGGTGAGCAGTTCTTC	CASSLALEGWGEQFF
TRBD1	TRBV6-1	.	TRBJ2-3	TGTGCCAGCAGTGGAACGGGACAGGGGGCCCGAGATACGCAGTATTTT	CASSGTGQGARDTQYF
.	TRBV28	few	TRBJ1-2	TGTGCCAGCAGTTTGAAGGGCTATGGCTACACCTTC	CASSLKGYGYTF
.	TRBV5-1	.	TRBJ1-1	TGCGCCAGCAGTGAGGCTACTGAAGCTTTCTTT	CASSEATEAFF
.	TRBV6-1	.	TRBJ2-1	TGTGCCAGCAGTGCGGGCCTAAGGGGAAATGAGCAGTTCTTC	CASSAGLRGNEQFF
TRBD2	TRBV4-2	once	TRBJ2-3	TGTGCCAGCAGCCAAAGGACTAGCGGGGGGGGAGATACGCAGTATTTT	CASSQRTSGGGDTQYF
TRBD1	TRBV10-3	.	TRBJ1-5	TGTGCCATCAGTGACCAGGGGGCCCAGCCCCAGCATTTT	CAISDQGAQPQHF
.	TRBV27	.	TRBJ1-5	TGTGCCAGCAGAGCTAGAGGACAGCAGAATCAGCCCCAGCATTTT	CASRARGQQNQPQHF
TRBD1	TRBV7-3	few	TRBJ1-6	TGTGCCAGCAGCTCGCAGGGGGCTAATTCACCCCTCCACTTT	CASSSQGANSPLHF